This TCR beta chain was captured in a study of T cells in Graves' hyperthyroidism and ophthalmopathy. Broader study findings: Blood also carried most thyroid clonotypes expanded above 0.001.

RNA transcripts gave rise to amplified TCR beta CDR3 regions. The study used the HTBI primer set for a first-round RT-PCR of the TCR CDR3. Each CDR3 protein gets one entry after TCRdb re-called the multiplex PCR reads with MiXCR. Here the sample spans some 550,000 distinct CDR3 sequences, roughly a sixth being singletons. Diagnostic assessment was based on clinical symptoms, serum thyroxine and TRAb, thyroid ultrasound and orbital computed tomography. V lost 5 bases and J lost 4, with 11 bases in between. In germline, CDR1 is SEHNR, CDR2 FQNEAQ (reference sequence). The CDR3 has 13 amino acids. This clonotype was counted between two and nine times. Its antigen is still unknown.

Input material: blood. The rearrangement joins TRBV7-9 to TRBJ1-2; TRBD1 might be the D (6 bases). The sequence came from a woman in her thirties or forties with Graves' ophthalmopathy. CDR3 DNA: TGTGCCAGCAGCCTAGGACAGTTCTATGGCTACACCTTC. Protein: CASSLGQFYGYTF.